These T cell receptor beta chains were read from a single sample in a study of blood T cell repertoires in COVID-19. Produced via immunoSEQ multiplex PCR; TCRdb's table is partial and in-frame only. The table has over 130,000 clones, approximately 80% seen once. Sequencing input: PBMCs or T cells enriched from blood (not recorded which). The receptors come from a man aged 50 to 59 in a cohort exposed to, infected with or recovered from COVID-19 (not recorded which). Both conserved end residues are part of each CDR3. Each record gives: CDR3 length, D gene, J gene, V gene, clone size, CDR3 protein, CDR3 DNA. The D gene is left open where the match is weak. The size field is filled for only some rows; it gives once, few, many or a size class.

17	TRBD1	TRBJ1-4	TRBV4-1	few	CASSLRQGASTNEKLFF	TGCGCCAGCAGCCTAAGACAGGGGGCTTCAACTAATGAAAAACTGTTTTTT
13	TRBD2	TRBJ2-7	TRBV20-1	-	CSASSGRVYEQYF	TGCAGTGCTAGTAGCGGGAGAGTTTACGAGCAGTACTTC
15	TRBD2	TRBJ2-7	TRBV9	-	CASSVATGRSYEQYF	TGTGCCAGCAGCGTAGCTACCGGGAGGTCCTACGAGCAGTACTTC
15	-	TRBJ1-1	TRBV11-2	-	CASSPWTVMNTEAFF	TGTGCCAGCAGCCCATGGACAGTGATGAACACTGAAGCTTTCTTT
15	TRBD2	TRBJ2-1	TRBV24-1	-	CATSDLAGGPGEQFF	TGTGCCACCAGTGATTTGGCGGGAGGGCCTGGTGAGCAGTTCTTC
15	TRBD1	TRBJ2-1	TRBV5-1	-	CASSLDRTGTNEQFF	TGCGCCAGCAGCTTGGATAGGACAGGGACCAATGAGCAGTTCTTC
16	-	TRBJ1-5	TRBV4-1	-	CASSPHLADTYQPQHF	TGCGCCAGCAGCCCCCATTTAGCGGACACCTATCAGCCCCAGCATTTT
13	TRBD1	TRBJ2-3	TRBV10-3	-	CATKDRGHDTQYF	TGTGCCACTAAGGACAGGGGGCATGATACGCAGTATTTT
14	-	TRBJ1-1	TRBV9	-	CASSAQDTNTEAFF	TGTGCCAGCAGCGCACAAGACACGAACACTGAAGCTTTCTTT
13	-	TRBJ1-1	TRBV6-5	-	CATKDTLNTEAFF	TGTGCCACCAAGGACACATTGAACACTGAAGCTTTCTTT
13	-	TRBJ2-7	TRBV19	-	CASSPGISYEQYF	TGTGCCAGTAGCCCCGGGATCTCCTACGAGCAGTACTTC
14	TRBD1	TRBJ1-5	TRBV2	-	CASSFGQGSQPQHF	TGTGCCAGCAGTTTTGGACAGGGCAGTCAGCCCCAGCATTTT
14	-	TRBJ1-5	TRBV2	-	CASNGWTENQPQHF	TGTGCCAGCAATGGGTGGACAGAGAATCAGCCCCAGCATTTT
15	-	TRBJ2-1	TRBV7-2	-	CASSPTGIAGNEQFF	TGTGCCAGCAGCCCCACAGGTATTGCTGGTAATGAGCAGTTCTTC
13	TRBD1	TRBJ1-1	TRBV3-1/TRBV3-2	-	CASRTGRNTEAFF	TGTGCCAGCCGGACAGGGAGGAACACTGAAGCTTTCTTT
16	TRBD1	TRBJ1-2	TRBV9	-	CASSPPRQGVNYGYTF	TGTGCCAGCAGCCCCCCCCGACAGGGAGTTAACTATGGCTACACCTTC
11	-	TRBJ1-1	TRBV29-1	once	CSVGQNTEAFF	TGCAGCGTTGGTCAGAACACTGAAGCTTTCTTT
18	TRBD1	TRBJ2-6	TRBV5-8	-	CASSYGTGGYSGANVLTF	TGTGCCAGCAGCTACGGGACAGGGGGTTACTCTGGGGCCAACGTCCTGACTTTC
14	TRBD1	TRBJ1-2	TRBV28	-	CASSLGTANYGYTF	TGTGCCAGCAGTTTAGGGACAGCTAACTATGGCTACACCTTC
15	-	TRBJ2-2	TRBV18	once	CASSPTRVDLEGVFF	TGTGCCAGCTCACCAACACGAGTCGACCTCGAAGGGGTGTTTTTT
15	-	TRBJ2-1	TRBV28	-	CASSSVGGENNEQFF	TGTGCCAGCAGCTCCGTCGGAGGAGAAAACAATGAGCAGTTCTTC
15	TRBD2	TRBJ2-6	TRBV6-5	once	CASSRLAVGANVLTF	TGTGCCAGCAGTCGACTAGCGGTTGGCGCCAACGTCCTGACTTTC
15	TRBD1	TRBJ2-7	TRBV5-1	-	CASSLLGAGGGEQYF	TGCGCCAGCAGCTTGCTAGGGGCAGGGGGCGGCGAGCAGTACTTC
16	TRBD2	TRBJ2-7	TRBV6-4	-	CASMGLAGPFSYEQYF	TGTGCCAGCATGGGACTAGCGGGACCCTTTTCCTACGAGCAGTACTTC
14	TRBD1	TRBJ1-6	TRBV6-5	-	CASRSGTEHSPLHF	TGTGCCAGCAGGTCCGGGACAGAGCATTCACCCCTCCACTTT
14	-	TRBJ2-3	TRBV7-3	-	CASWLDCPTDTQYF	TGTGCCAGCTGGTTAGACTGTCCCACAGATACGCAGTATTTT
19	TRBD2	TRBJ2-1	TRBV5-1	-	CASSPRGDVKRVPYNEQFF	TGCGCCAGCAGCCCACGGGGGGACGTTAAGCGGGTACCCTACAATGAGCAGTTCTTC
15	-	TRBJ2-3	TRBV7-6	-	CASSREQASTDTQYF	TGTGCCAGCAGCCGTGAACAGGCTAGCACAGATACGCAGTATTTT
18	-	TRBJ2-3	TRBV10-3	few	CAISENSGEGQSTDTQYF	TGTGCCATCAGTGAGAACTCCGGGGAGGGACAAAGCACAGATACGCAGTATTTT
16	-	TRBJ2-3	TRBV5-1	-	CASSLATLASTDTQYF	TGCGCCAGCAGCTTGGCCACTCTTGCTAGCACAGATACGCAGTATTTT
14	-	TRBJ1-4	TRBV19	many	CASRKRTAHEKLFF	TGTGCCAGTAGGAAGCGGACGGCACATGAAAAACTGTTTTTT
14	TRBD1	TRBJ2-4	TRBV4-3	few	CASSQATGGNIQYF	TGCGCCAGCAGCCAAGCAACAGGGGGAAACATTCAGTACTTC
15	-	TRBJ1-1	TRBV5-5	-	CASSLVVGRETEAFF	TGTGCCAGCAGCTTGGTCGTTGGCAGGGAAACTGAAGCTTTCTTT
16	TRBD1	TRBJ1-5	TRBV19	once	CASSLLSDRANQPQHF	TGTGCCAGTAGCCTCCTCTCCGACAGGGCCAATCAGCCCCAGCATTTT
13	-	TRBJ2-7	TRBV27	-	CATGRTGGNEQYF	TGTGCCACCGGCCGGACAGGAGGGAACGAGCAGTACTTC
14	-	TRBJ2-7	TRBV7-9	-	CAASGKAWPYEQYF	TGTGCGGCATCAGGGAAAGCGTGGCCCTACGAGCAGTACTTC
12	-	TRBJ2-3	TRBV6-4	-	CASRCGLRAQYF	TGTGCCAGCAGGTGCGGACTACGGGCGCAGTATTTT
17	TRBD2	TRBJ2-3	TRBV7-6	-	CASSLASLAGGTDTQYF	TGTGCCAGCAGCTTAGCCTCTCTAGCGGGGGGGACAGATACGCAGTATTTT
13	TRBD2	TRBJ2-7	TRBV10-3	few	CAISATSGHEQYF	TGTGCCATCAGTGCTACTAGCGGCCACGAGCAGTACTTC
15	TRBD2	TRBJ2-1	TRBV27	-	CASSLEVAGAGEQFF	TGTGCCAGCAGTTTGGAGGTAGCGGGAGCCGGAGAGCAGTTCTTC
14	TRBD2	TRBJ2-7	TRBV6-6	-	CASRGTSGSYEQYF	TGTGCCAGCAGAGGGACTAGCGGCTCCTACGAGCAGTACTTC
15	-	TRBJ1-2	TRBV5-1	-	CASSLSASANYGYTF	TGCGCCAGCAGCTTGAGCGCCTCAGCTAACTATGGCTACACCTTC
15	-	TRBJ2-7	TRBV21-1	-	CASSTIRGHFYEQYF	TGTGCCAGCAGCACTATAAGGGGACATTTCTACGAGCAGTACTTC
15	TRBD2	TRBJ2-2	TRBV19	-	CASSSSGRISGELFF	TGTGCCAGTAGTTCCAGCGGGAGAATTTCCGGGGAGCTGTTTTTT
16	TRBD2	TRBJ2-1	TRBV10-3	once	CAISDWGGSSYNEQFF	TGTGCCATCAGTGATTGGGGGGGGAGCTCCTACAATGAGCAGTTCTTC
13	-	TRBJ1-2	TRBV20-1	-	CSASSQGIYGYTF	TGCAGTGCTAGTTCCCAGGGGATCTATGGCTACACCTTC
13	-	TRBJ1-2	TRBV5-1	-	CASSEGPSYGYTF	TGCGCCAGCAGCGAGGGTCCCAGCTATGGCTACACCTTC
13	-	TRBJ2-3	TRBV5-1	-	CASSLPGTDTQYF	TGCGCCAGCAGCTTGCCGGGGACAGATACGCAGTATTTT
15	-	TRBJ2-3	TRBV27	-	CASSSVAGTTDTQYF	TGTGCCAGCAGTTCGGTTGCGGGGACGACAGATACGCAGTATTTT
17	TRBD1	TRBJ1-1	TRBV5-6	-	CASGRRGQVNLNTEAFF	TGTGCCAGCGGACGGCGGGGACAGGTCAACCTGAACACTGAAGCTTTCTTT
14	-	TRBJ1-2	TRBV10-3	-	CAISGREGNYGYTF	TGTGCCATCAGTGGGAGGGAGGGTAACTATGGCTACACCTTC
15	-	TRBJ2-1	TRBV3-1/TRBV3-2	-	CASSPRVEAYNEQFF	TGTGCCAGCAGCCCCCGTGTGGAGGCCTACAATGAGCAGTTCTTC
14	TRBD1	TRBJ1-2	TRBV5-4	-	CASSQGQGAGGYTF	TGTGCCAGCAGCCAGGGACAGGGGGCAGGTGGCTACACCTTC